The 25 T cell receptor beta chains presented below share a single source sample, sequenced in a study of OX40 agonist ivuxolimab in advanced cancers. The repertoire was sequenced with immunoSEQ multiplex PCR; TCRdb's copy has only in-frame clones and lacks some. The table lists tens of thousands of clones, about 90% of them singletons. The source was CD4+ or CD8+ T cells sorted from blood, collected in a trial of the OX40 agonist ivuxolimab. The receptor source for this set is an adult with an advanced solid tumor such as melanoma, head and neck, liver or kidney cancer.

The count of this clone is one. This chain uses TRBV5-1 with TRBJ2-5; no clear D gene. V lost 7 bases, J lost 5 bases, and 15 bases lay in between. The CDR3 covers 13 residues. Germline values: CDR1 SGHRS, CDR2 YFSETQ. CDR3 nucleotide sequence: TGCGCCAGCGCCTTTATCCCGATGGAGACCCAGTACTTC. This codes for CASAFIPMETQYF.

The CDR3 loop is CASSGEGSYTF. CDR3 coding DNA: TGTGCCAGCAGTGGGGAGGGAAGCTACACCTTC. V is TRBV2 and J is TRBJ1-2; D gene uncertain. Germline V gene sequence: CDR1 SNHLY, CDR2 FYNNEI. The CDR3 sequence is 11 residues long. V was clipped by 4 bases and J by 9 bases, with 9 bases between them.

The genes are TRBV2 and TRBJ2-4; D gene ambiguous. Germline values: CDR1 SNHLY, CDR2 FYNNEI. The CDR3 contains 14 residues. V shed 5 bases and J shed 0 bases, with 8 bases lying between them. For the CDR3, the DNA is TGTGCCAGCAGTCCTAAGGTAGCCAAAAACATTCAGTACTTC. This sequence encodes CASSPKVAKNIQYF.

As DNA, the CDR3 is TGTGCCAGCAGCAACCGCGGGGCGGGGACCACCGGGGAGCTGTTTTTT. Translating it yields CASSNRGAGTTGELFF. The chain recombines TRBV7-2 with TRBJ2-2, with a weak D call TRBD2 (6 bases). Germline V CDR1 and CDR2: SGHTA, FQGNSA. This CDR3 region has 16 residues. The V and J ends lost 5 bases and 4 bases respectively, with 17 bases between them.

The chain combines TRBV7-9 with TRBJ2-5, with D possibly TRBD1 on 5 matching bases. The germline gives CDR1 SEHNR, CDR2 FQNEAQ (reference sequence). The CDR3 consists of 13 residues. V lost 1 base and J 9 bases, leaving 12 bases between the germline ends. The CDR3 here is CASSLDISQAQYF. The CDR3 DNA is TGTGCCAGCAGCTTAGATATCTCACAGGCCCAGTACTTC.

This clone has more than one count but fewer than ten. This chain connects TRBV2 to TRBJ2-1; D tentatively fits TRBD1 or TRBD2 (6 bases each). This CDR3 is built from 13 residues. Per germline, CDR1 SNHLY and CDR2 FYNNEI. Trimming stripped 8 bases from V and 8 bases from J, with 16 bases between. CDR3 region: CASRLGGIDEQFF. The CDR3 nucleotides are TGTGCCAGCCGACTAGGGGGTATCGATGAGCAGTTCTTC.

CDR3 DNA sequence: TGTGCCAGCAGCCCTCGACAGGGAACTAATGAAAAACTGTTTTTT. The encoded protein is CASSPRQGTNEKLFF. The chain uses TRBV9 and TRBJ1-4; 7 bases agree with TRBD1. This CDR3 spans 15 amino acids. The V and J ends lost 4 bases and 1 base, in that order; junction bases with no gene match: 4. Germline values: CDR1 SGDLS, CDR2 YYNGEE.

The rearrangement uses TRBV6-6 and TRBJ1-2, with a tentative D call TRBD1 (5 bases). CDR3 length equals 15 residues. CDR1 MNHNY and CDR2 SVGAGI come from the germline V gene (reference sequence). The V gene lost 6 bases and the J gene lost 0 bases, with 14 bases spanning the gap. CDR3 sequence: CASRRGGAANYGYTF. The DNA of the CDR3 is TGTGCCAGCAGAAGGGGTGGGGCAGCTAACTATGGCTACACCTTC.

V gene TRBV9 combines with J gene TRBJ2-1, with a possible D match to TRBD2 (6 bases). V was cut by 4 bases and J by 2 bases, with 16 bases left in between. Per germline, CDR1 SGDLS and CDR2 YYNGEE. This CDR3 comprises 16 residues. This CDR3 reads CASSPLAGGTYNEQFF. CDR3 sequence (DNA): TGTGCCAGCAGCCCCCTAGCAGGAGGGACCTACAATGAGCAGTTCTTC.

A word on this clone: At one of its ends the junction is not consistent with the germline gene, which may arise from a read error. V and J are TRBV11-2 and TRBJ1-1; D not certain. This CDR3 is built from 14 residues. Germline-derived CDR1 and CDR2 are SGHAT and FQNNGV. CDR3 coding DNA: TGTGCCAGCCGTCCTTCTGGAGGGAACTCTGAAGCTTTCTTT. Its translation is CASRPSGGNSEAFF.

The chain is built from TRBV14 and TRBJ1-3, with D unclear. Trimming shortened V by 7 bases and J by 0 bases, and 7 bases separated the two germline ends. Germline V gives CDR1 SGHDN, CDR2 FVKESK. The CDR3 totals 13 residues. In nucleotides, the CDR3 is TGTGCCAGCAAGCAGGCCTCTGGAAACACCATATATTTT. Translation: CASKQASGNTIYF.

The chain has TRBV28 and TRBJ2-7, with 10 bases fitting TRBD2. V was clipped by 4 bases and J by 3 bases; unmatched bases: 15. The CDR3 contains 18 residues. Germline V gene sequence: CDR1 MDHEN, CDR2 SYDVKM. The CDR3 is CASSCSGRMGLPCYEQYF. The CDR3 region has the DNA TGTGCCAGCAGTTGTAGCGGGAGGATGGGACTCCCCTGCTACGAGCAGTACTTC. The variable domain in full, completed from reference TRBV28 and TRBJ2-7, reads DVKVTQSSRYLVKRTGEKVFLECVQDMDHENMFWYRQDPGLGLRLIYFSYDVKMKEKGDIPEGYSVSREKKERFSLILESASTNQTSMYLCASSCSGRMGLPCYEQYFGPGTRLTVT.

The chain combines TRBV19 with TRBJ2-7; perhaps TRBD2 as D (5 bases). The CDR3 runs to 13 residues. V lost 4 bases and J 4 bases, leaving 11 bases between the germline ends. Germline values: CDR1 LNHDA, CDR2 SQIVND (reference sequence). The CDR3, as DNA: TGTGCCAGTAGTACTCAGCGGTCGTACGAGCAGTACTTC. Its translation: CASSTQRSYEQYF.

The V and J genes are TRBV4-3 and TRBJ1-2; no clear D. The germline CDR1 and CDR2 sequences are LGHNA and YSLEER. This CDR3 spans 14 amino acids. With 0 bases removed from V and 4 bases from J, the gap between germline ends came to 9 bases. CDR3 amino acids: CASSQEAAIYGYTF. For the CDR3, the DNA is TGCGCCAGCAGCCAAGAAGCGGCGATCTATGGCTACACCTTC.

This chain joins TRBV9 and TRBJ2-2; D unresolved. The germline gives CDR1 SGDLS, CDR2 YYNGEE. The length of the CDR3 is 14 residues. The V gene lost 0 bases and the J gene lost 0 bases, with 3 bases spanning the gap. The CDR3 DNA is TGTGCCAGCAGCGTAGTAGCGAACACCGGGGAGCTGTTTTTT. It translates to CASSVVANTGELFF.

The rearrangement uses TRBV6-5 and TRBJ2-2, with no clear D. The CDR3 is made up of 12 amino acids. The V end was cut by 2 bases, the J end by 8 bases, with 6 bases between. In germline, CDR1 is MNHEY, CDR2 SVGAGI. The CDR3 sequence: CASSYTVGELFF. Here the CDR3 DNA reads TGTGCCAGCAGTTACACGGTAGGGGAGCTGTTTTTT.

The chain couples TRBV5-5 to TRBJ1-1, with D possibly matching TRBD1 (5 bases). The V and J ends lost 0 bases and 10 bases respectively, with 16 bases between them. This CDR3 contains 14 residues. In germline, CDR1 is SGHKS, CDR2 YYEKEE (reference sequence). The CDR3: CASSLDQGGIGAFF. DNA of the CDR3: TGTGCCAGCAGCTTGGACCAGGGAGGGATCGGAGCTTTCTTT.

This clone was observed once. The chain employs TRBV19 and TRBJ1-3, with D unclear. CDR1 is LNHDA, CDR2 SQIVND, per germline (reference sequence). Trimming took off 3 bases at V and 2 bases at J, with 8 bases between the two ends. The CDR3 runs 14 residues. CDR3 sequence (DNA): TGTGCCAGTAGTATTGGCATGACTGGAAACACCATATATTTT. Translation: CASSIGMTGNTIYF.

The chain links TRBV14 to TRBJ2-1, with D perhaps TRBD2 (6 bases). The CDR3 runs 14 residues. Trimming stripped 3 bases from V and 7 bases from J, with 13 bases between. CDR1 and CDR2 from the germline V gene are SGHDN and FVKESK. The CDR3 region has the DNA TGTGCCAGCAGCCATGCGGGAAGGTTGAATGAGCAGTTCTTC. Translation gives CASSHAGRLNEQFF.

The gene calls are TRBV7-2 and TRBJ2-5; TRBD2 matches at 11 bases. Germline V gene data show CDR1 as SGHTA and CDR2 as FQGNSA. CDR3 size: 14 residues. Trimming cost V 5 bases and J 13 bases; bases outside gene matches: 12. This CDR3 reads CASSPTLAGGLGYF. As DNA, the CDR3 is TGTGCCAGCAGCCCAACTCTAGCGGGGGGCCTAGGGTACTTC.

This chain links TRBV6-6 with TRBJ1-2, with D possibly being TRBD1 (6 bases). V was clipped by 1 base and J by 0 bases, with 9 bases between them. Germline V gives CDR1 MNHNY, CDR2 SVGAGI (reference sequence). The CDR3 totals 15 residues. CDR3 nucleotides: TGTGCCAGCAGTTACTGGGGGGCCTCTAACTATGGCTACACCTTC. It yields the protein CASSYWGASNYGYTF.

V and J are TRBV6-5 and TRBJ1-5; no reliable D call. This CDR3 has 14 amino acids. V dropped 2 bases and J dropped 3 bases, with 8 bases sitting between them. Germline V gene sequence: CDR1 MNHEY, CDR2 SVGAGI. In nucleotides, the CDR3 is TGTGCCAGCAGTTACGGGCAGCACAATCAGCCCCAGCATTTT. The encoded protein is CASSYGQHNQPQHF.

This clone occurred a few times. The rearrangement joins TRBV5-6 to TRBJ2-7; D tentatively reads TRBD1 or TRBD2 (7 bases each). Germline CDR1 reads SGHDT; CDR2 reads YYEEEE. The CDR3 runs 14 residues. V was trimmed by 1 base and J by 4 bases, leaving 12 bases between them. DNA for the CDR3: TGTGCCAGCAGCTTGCGACAGGGAGGGTACGAGCAGTACTTC. Encoded protein: CASSLRQGGYEQYF.

The chain links TRBV7-6 to TRBJ2-7, with 9 bases aligning to TRBD1. Losses at the gene ends were 3 bases for V and 2 bases for J; bases not matched to a gene: 2. CDR3 size: 14 residues. Germline V lookup: CDR1 SGHVS, CDR2 FNYEAQ. CDR3 sequence: CASSLGTGTYEQYF. CDR3 in DNA: TGTGCCAGCAGCTTGGGGACAGGGACCTACGAGCAGTACTTC.

The rearrangement joins TRBV7-2 to TRBJ2-2, with D unresolved. CDR1 SGHTA and CDR2 FQGNSA come from the germline V gene. This CDR3 region has 15 residues. Trimming stripped 2 bases from V and 1 base from J, with 8 bases between. CDR3 DNA sequence: TGTGCCAGCAGCTTAATGTGGGGGAACACCGGGGAGCTGTTTTTT. Amino acids: CASSLMWGNTGELFF.